This TCR beta chain was identified during a study of CD8+ T cells in alopecia areata. Background on the study: Oral tofacitinib (5 to 10 mg twice daily) was administered to treated patients. Whole-study findings and limits: Normal-skin resident alphabeta T cells also appear among scalp sample sequences.

Extraction and reverse transcription of RNA yielded cDNA as the sequencing template. Sequencing used immunoSEQ multiplex PCR; TCRdb keeps in-frame clones, though not all of them. Of about 140,000 clones detected, around 49% appear once; the ten largest clones hold approximately 0.99%. Sorted out of PBMCs were CD4+ T cells and CD8+ T cells. The V gene lost 1 base and the J gene lost 15 bases, with 13 bases spanning the gap. The germline V gene encodes CDR1 GTSNPN and CDR2 SVGIG (reference sequence). The CDR3 has 11 residues. Of note for this clone: Its antigen is still unknown.

The sequence was obtained from a human donor with alopecia areata. The specimen comprised CD4+ T cells sorted from blood, sampled at week 0. The V gene is TRBV30, the J gene TRBJ2-4; D gene uncertain. DNA of the CDR3: TGTGCCTGGAGTGCACCACTGGTGTGGTACTTC. Encoded protein: CAWSAPLVWYF.